Listed here are 21 T cell receptor beta chains from one sample, sequenced in a study of cytomegalovirus exposure and HLA in healthy donors. It was with 60 Vbeta and 13 Jbeta primers that the PCR ran. Here immunoSEQ multiplex PCR was the method, and the copy in TCRdb shows in-frame clones only, minus some. The repertoire consists of 110,000 or so clones, with about 81% occurring once and the leading ten covering 1.5% to 2%. The material sequenced was PBMCs. The receptors stem from a man between 35 and 55 years old in good health and CMV-seronegative.

This sequence joins TRBV27 and TRBJ2-7; no reliable D call. The CDR3 sequence is 15 residues long. Germline V gene data show CDR1 as MNHEY and CDR2 as SMNVEV (reference sequence). The V and J ends lost 5 bases and 0 bases respectively, with 14 bases between them. CDR3 protein: CASSREAVGSYEQYF. The CDR3 region has the DNA TGTGCCAGCAGTCGCGAGGCCGTGGGCTCCTACGAGCAGTACTTC.

The rearrangement links TRBV9 to TRBJ1-2; maybe TRBD1 (5 bases). Germline V gene lookup returns CDR1 SGDLS and CDR2 YYNGEE. CDR3 length: 17 amino acids. Between the trimmed V and J ends, which lost 3 bases and 5 bases, there was a span of 23 bases. CDR3 in DNA: TGTGCCAGCAGCGAGGGGCCCGGGACTTCTGGACTGTATGGCTACACCTTC. As protein: CASSEGPGTSGLYGYTF.

This clone was observed a single time. The J gene is TRBJ1-5, the V gene TRBV6-1; D is undetermined. V shed 1 base and J shed 0 bases, with 7 bases lying between them. CDR3 length: 15 amino acids. Germline CDR1 is MNHNS and CDR2 is SASEGT. CDR3 nucleotide sequence: TGTGCCAGCAGTGAAGGGGCTTATAGCAATCAGCCCCAGCATTTT. It encodes CASSEGAYSNQPQHF.

The J gene is TRBJ1-1, the V gene TRBV10-1; D uncertain. V lost 6 bases to trimming and J lost 3 bases, with 11 bases between them. CDR1 and CDR2 (germline): WNHNN, SYGVQD (reference sequence). The CDR3 has 13 residues. The CDR3 DNA sequence: TGCGCCAGCAGCATCTCAACGGACACTGAAGCTTTCTTT. Translation: CASSISTDTEAFF.

V and J are TRBV5-8 and TRBJ2-1; 11 bases match TRBD2. The length of the CDR3 is 18 residues. V shed 0 bases and J 1 base; nucleotides not matched to a gene: 6. CDR1 is SGHTS and CDR2 is YDEGEE in the germline V gene. The CDR3 loop reads CASSLDSGRGGSYNEQFF. Here the CDR3 DNA reads TGTGCCAGCAGCTTGGATAGCGGGAGGGGCGGGTCCTACAATGAGCAGTTCTTC.

J is TRBJ1-1 and V is TRBV18, with no clear D. The CDR3 extends over 12 amino acids. CDR1 is KGHSH and CDR2 is LQKENI in the germline V gene. The V end was cut by 9 bases, the J end by 2 bases, with 10 bases between. CDR3 in amino acids: CASGQYNTEAFF. The CDR3 nucleotides are TGTGCCAGTGGGCAGTACAACACTGAAGCTTTCTTT.

In its sample, this clone was seen a few times. The gene calls are TRBV18 and TRBJ2-5; the match to TRBD1 covers 9 bases. The CDR3 contains 15 residues. Germline loops: CDR1 KGHSH, CDR2 LQKENI. V lost 4 bases, J lost 0 bases, and 3 bases stayed unmatched. CDR3 DNA: TGTGCCAGCTCACGGGACAGGGCTGACCAAGAGACCCAGTACTTC. It translates to CASSRDRADQETQYF.

The chain has TRBV10-3 and TRBJ2-2; D perhaps matches TRBD2 (7 bases). This CDR3 is 14 amino acids long. The V and J ends lost 11 bases and 4 bases respectively, with 17 bases between them. Germline V gene data show CDR1 as ENHRY and CDR2 as SYGVKD. CDR3: CASSRGGTTGELFF. The CDR3, as DNA: TGTGCCTCCTCGAGGGGGGGTACCACCGGGGAGCTGTTTTTT.

This clone was seen only once. The chain links TRBV2 to TRBJ1-4; TRBD1 matches 10 bases. This CDR3 contains 14 residues. The germline V gene encodes CDR1 SNHLY and CDR2 FYNNEI. V was pared by 9 bases and J by 9 bases, with 10 bases of the junction left unmatched. CDR3 DNA: TGTGCCAGTTATAGGGACAGGGGTATGCAAAAACTGTTTTTT. It yields the protein CASYRDRGMQKLFF.

V and J are TRBV18 and TRBJ2-7, with 11 bases aligning to TRBD1. This CDR3 comprises 15 residues. Germline CDR1 KGHSH, CDR2 LQKENI. Unmatched junction bases numbered 7, after V lost 6 bases and J lost 3 bases. In DNA, the CDR3 is TGTGCCAGCTCCCCTTCAGGGACAGGGGGCTACGAGCAGTACTTC. The encoded protein is CASSPSGTGGYEQYF. The full variable domain, with the rest looked up from reference TRBV18 and TRBJ2-7, is NAGVMQNPRHLVRRRGQEARLRCSPMKGHSHVYWYRQLPEEGLKFMVYLQKENIIDESGMPKERFSAEFPKEGPSILRIQQVVRGDSAAYFCASSPSGTGGYEQYFGPGTRLTVT.

J is TRBJ2-5 and V is TRBV7-8; TRBD2 might be the D (5 bases). CDR1 and CDR2 from the germline V gene are SGHVS and FQNEAQ. Deletions cut 2 bases from V and 2 bases from J, with 21 bases between. The CDR3 consists of 18 residues. CDR3 nucleotide sequence: TGTGCCAGCAGCTTAACCACCACCCGGGATATAAGACAAGAGACCCAGTACTTC. Translation gives CASSLTTTRDIRQETQYF.

V gene TRBV28 combines with J gene TRBJ1-2; 10 positions match TRBD1. There are 16 residues in the CDR3. The V gene end was trimmed by 1 base and the J gene end by 6 bases; junction bases not matched to a gene: 8. Per the germline V gene, CDR1 is MDHEN and CDR2 is SYDVKM. The CDR3 nucleotides read TGTGCCAGCAGTTTATCGTTAGGGACAGGGGTCGATGGCTACACCTTC. It codes for CASSLSLGTGVDGYTF.

This chain links TRBV7-2 with TRBJ2-1, with TRBD2 matching 11 bases. The V segment lost 7 bases and the J segment 6 bases; nucleotides outside the gene matches: 2. Germline assignment: CDR1 SGHTA and CDR2 FQGNSA. CDR3 length equals 13 residues. The CDR3 is CASISGGANEQFF. CDR3 nucleotides: TGTGCCAGCATTAGCGGGGGGGCCAATGAGCAGTTCTTC.

This clone has only one observation. This sample also contains other DNA sequences that code for the same CDR3. This rearrangement joins TRBV5-1 to TRBJ2-7; 7 bases map to TRBD2. The V segment lost 4 bases and the J segment 3 bases; nucleotides outside the gene matches: 10. The CDR3 sequence is 15 residues long. In germline, CDR1 is SGHRS, CDR2 YFSETQ. CDR3 sequence reads: CASSPDGTGGYEQYF. As DNA, the CDR3 is TGCGCCAGCAGCCCGGATGGGACGGGGGGCTACGAGCAGTACTTC.

The chain couples TRBV6-6 to TRBJ1-3, with 9 bases matching TRBD1. There are 15 residues in the CDR3. V gave up 5 bases and J gave up 4 bases; unmatched junction bases: 6. Germline CDR1 MNHNY, CDR2 SVGAGI (reference sequence). The CDR3 spells CASSEPGQGGNTIYF. The CDR3 nucleotides read TGTGCCAGCAGTGAGCCGGGACAGGGAGGAAACACCATATATTTT.

V is TRBV9 and J is TRBJ2-1, with 8 bases identical to TRBD2. With 3 bases clipped from V and 1 base from J, the junction kept 6 bases outside the gene matches. Germline V gene lookup returns CDR1 SGDLS and CDR2 YYNGEE. The CDR3 has 16 residues. Here the CDR3 reads CASSAQREPSYNEQFF. CDR3 in DNA: TGTGCCAGCAGCGCTCAGCGGGAGCCATCCTACAATGAGCAGTTCTTC.

The chain recombines TRBV15 with TRBJ2-2, with a possible D match to TRBD2 (7 bases). Germline CDR1 and CDR2: LNHNV and YYDKDF (reference sequence). V was pared by 2 bases and J by 2 bases, with 15 bases between. CDR3 length equals 17 residues. The CDR3 nucleotides read TGTGCCACCAGCAGACGGGGAGGGGGGGCCAACACCGGGGAGCTGTTTTTT. Its translation: CATSRRGGGANTGELFF.

V usage is TRBV6-5 and J usage is TRBJ1-1; D call uncertain. Germline assignment: CDR1 MNHEY and CDR2 SVGAGI. This CDR3 contains 12 residues. Trimming cost V 6 bases and J 6 bases, with 11 bases left between them. The CDR3 nucleotides read TGTGCCAGCAGAACTGTACTGGCTGAAGCTTTCTTT. This codes for CASRTVLAEAFF.

The chain links TRBV7-9 to TRBJ2-6, with 8 bases aligning to TRBD1. CDR3 length: 15 amino acids. The germline V gene has CDR1 SEHNR and CDR2 FQNEAQ (reference sequence). V dropped 3 bases and J dropped 6; count of bases not matched to a gene: 4. This CDR3 reads CASSFWTGKANVLTF. CDR3 DNA: TGTGCCAGCAGCTTCTGGACAGGGAAGGCCAACGTCCTGACTTTC.

V usage is TRBV5-4 and J usage is TRBJ2-7, with 9 bases fitting TRBD1. This CDR3 comprises 15 residues. Trimming cost V 4 bases and J 0 bases; bases outside gene matches: 5. Looked up from germline, CDR1 is SGHNT and CDR2 is YYREEE (reference sequence). The CDR3 nucleotides read TGTGCCAGCAGCCCGGGACAGGGTATCTCCTACGAGCAGTACTTC. Translated, it gives CASSPGQGISYEQYF.

In this sample, this clone turned up a few times. The chain is built from TRBV4-3 and TRBJ1-6; no clear D. CDR3 length equals 13 residues. Germline V CDR1 and CDR2: LGHNA, YSLEER. Trimming shortened V by 2 bases and J by 7 bases, and 6 bases separated the two germline ends. The CDR3 loop is CASSQFVNSPLHF. The CDR3 DNA sequence: TGCGCCAGCAGCCAATTCGTCAATTCACCCCTCCACTTT.